The following is a T cell receptor beta chain sequence with its context. Its specificity is unknown. The data are from a study of T cell responses to AZD1222 COVID-19 vaccine. Study findings and constraints: White British people made up most donors, females outnumbered males, and clonal diversity was possibly underestimated. Researchers took repertoire samples only after the peak T cell response had come.

Repertoires were generated with immunoSEQ multiplex PCR, while TCRdb's copy carries only in-frame clones and drops some. The table has about 93,000 clones, 80% to 90% seen once. J was trimmed by 5 bases and V by 4 bases; bases with no gene match: 11. CDR1 LNHDA and CDR2 SQIVND come from the germline V gene (reference sequence). The CDR3 length is 18 residues. The TCR was taken from an adult in good health. This chain links TRBV19 with TRBJ2-2; 12 bases align to TRBD2. The starting material was peripheral blood, obtained on day 0 of AZD1222 vaccination. Here the CDR3 reads CASSTRVLAGGQTGELFF. The DNA for the CDR3 is TGTGCCAGTAGTACGCGGGTCCTAGCGGGGGGGCAAACCGGGGAGCTGTTTTTT.